Following are 9 T cell receptor beta chains from one sample sequenced in a study of metastatic and nonmetastatic thyroid tumors. Using MiXCR, TCRdb reanalyzed the PCR reads. The table shows some 55,000 clones, with 20% to 25% occurring only once. Not a single patient had been given any form of treatment at any point before undergoing thyroid surgery. The sample was blood. The receptor source for this set is a female donor with papillary thyroid cancer or a benign thyroid nodule (not recorded which). Some clones in this sample may be carry-over from other donors' samples.

This clone was found many times. CDR3 bases: TGTGCCAGCACCTTCCCTGAGGACGGCTATGGCTACACCTTC. Translating it yields CASTFPEDGYGYTF. The chain has TRBV28 and TRBJ1-2; D gene unclear. This CDR3 has 14 residues. V lost 7 bases to trimming and J lost 4 bases, with 16 bases between them. Germline CDR1 is MDHEN and CDR2 is SYDVKM.

Comment on this clone: Its ends do not fully match the called genes, so a read error is possible. The gene calls are TRBV3-1 and TRBJ2-7, with 11 bases identical to TRBD2. This CDR3 comprises 15 residues. In germline, CDR1 is LGHDT, CDR2 YNNKEL (reference sequence). CDR3: CASSQVAGGPSEEYF. As DNA, the CDR3 is TGTGCCAGCAGCCAAGTAGCGGGAGGGCCCTCCGAGGAGTACTTC.

This clone was detected many times. The CDR3 reads CASRQKARAIDNEQFF. In DNA form, the CDR3 reads TGTGCCAGTAGACAGAAGGCCAGGGCCATCGACAATGAGCAGTTCTTC. The rearrangement links TRBV19 to TRBJ2-1, with D possibly matching TRBD1 (5 bases). Germline CDR1 reads LNHDA; CDR2 reads SQIVND (reference sequence). Trimming cost V 6 bases and J 5 bases, with 20 bases left between them. The CDR3 totals 16 residues. Drawing the rest from reference TRBV19 and TRBJ2-1, the complete variable domain is DGGITQSPKYLFRKEGQNVTLSCEQNLNHDAMYWYRQDPGQGLRLIYYSQIVNDFQKGDIAEGYSVSREKKESFPLTVTSAQKNPTAFYLCASRQKARAIDNEQFFGPGTRLTVL.

This chain links TRBV9 with TRBJ2-7; 7 bases map to TRBD2. This CDR3 region has 15 residues. In germline, CDR1 is SGDLS, CDR2 YYNGEE. With 4 bases clipped from V and 4 bases from J, the junction kept 11 bases outside the gene matches. The CDR3 bases are TGTGCCAGCAGCCCCAGAGAGGGAGGGCCTTACGAGCAGTACTTC. It yields the protein CASSPREGGPYEQYF. Filled out from reference TRBV9 and TRBJ2-7, the complete variable domain reads DSGVTQTPKHLITATGQRVTLRCSPRSGDLSVYWYQQSLDQGLQFLIQYYNGEERAKGNILERFSAQQFPDLHSELNLSSLELGDSALYFCASSPREGGPYEQYFGPGTRLTVT.

This clone was observed many times. V and J are TRBV27 and TRBJ2-5; D is ambiguous. The CDR3 consists of 13 residues. The germline V and J ends were trimmed by 3 bases and 5 bases, with 10 bases remaining between them. Germline CDR1 is MNHEY and CDR2 is SMNVEV (reference sequence). CDR3 region: CASSFVVGETQYF. CDR3 nucleotides: TGTGCCAGCAGTTTTGTGGTAGGGGAGACCCAGTACTTC.

V and J are TRBV20-1 and TRBJ2-7; 11 positions match TRBD2. The germline gives CDR1 DFQATT, CDR2 SNEGSKA (reference sequence). V gave up 6 bases and J gave up 9 bases; unmatched junction bases: 13. The CDR3 runs 14 residues. The CDR3 loop reads CSARHGLAGGGQYF. CDR3 DNA sequence: TGCAGTGCAAGGCACGGGCTAGCGGGAGGAGGGCAGTACTTC.

This clone was observed many times. At one end, the junction sequence differs from germline, possibly due to a read error. Other DNA variants within this sample encode the same CDR3. The chain combines TRBV18 with TRBJ1-1, with D perhaps matching TRBD1 (5 bases). Germline assignment: CDR1 KGHSH and CDR2 LQKENI. The CDR3 sequence is 14 residues long. The CDR3 loop reads CASSGGPADTEAFF. The CDR3 DNA reads as TGTGCCAGCTCAGGGGGTCCGGCAGACACTGAAGCCTTCTTT.

At least ten counts were recorded for this clone. This rearrangement joins TRBV4-2 to TRBJ2-7, with D perhaps assigned TRBD1 or TRBD2 (5 bases each). Germline V lookup: CDR1 LGHNA, CDR2 YNFKEQ. The CDR3 totals 16 residues. V was cut by 1 base and J by 8 bases, with 21 bases left in between. Here the CDR3 DNA reads TGTGCCAGCAGCCAAGCTCCCGGGACGCAGGTGGGGAAGCAGTACTTC. It translates to CASSQAPGTQVGKQYF.

This rearrangement joins TRBV7-8 to TRBJ2-7, with a tentative D call TRBD1 (5 bases). Germline CDR1 reads SGHVS; CDR2 reads FQNEAQ. V dropped 2 bases and J dropped 2 bases, with 7 bases sitting between them. This CDR3 is 13 amino acids long. CDR3 sequence (DNA): TGTGCCAGCAGCTTAAGGGGAACCTACGAGCAGTACTTC. Its protein is CASSLRGTYEQYF.